This TCR beta chain appears in the sequencing data of a study of cytomegalovirus exposure and HLA in healthy donors. Study results and limitations: TCR beta sequences reportedly predicted the HLA-A and HLA-B alleles of most subjects accurately. Among TCR beta chains of equal frequency, HLA-associated ones were more clonally expanded in a later analysis.

This PCR relied on a set of 60 Vbeta primers and 13 Jbeta primers. Only in-frame clones appear in the TCRdb table, and some are missing; sequencing was by immunoSEQ multiplex PCR. This sample has about 190,000 clones, with 82% found just once. CDR3 length: 12 amino acids. Looked up from germline, CDR1 is LNHDA and CDR2 is SQIVND (reference sequence). V lost 10 bases and J 0 bases, leaving 9 bases between the germline ends. Turning to this clone: Its target is unknown.

This TCR was sampled from a woman between 18 and 30 years old in good health and CMV-seronegative. Sequencing was carried out using PBMCs. This sequence joins TRBV19 and TRBJ2-5; D remains unclear. CDR3: CATSVNQETQYF. In nucleotides, the CDR3 is TGTGCCACCTCAGTCAACCAAGAGACCCAGTACTTC. Full variable domain (outside the CDR3, taken from reference TRBV19 and TRBJ2-5): DGGITQSPKYLFRKEGQNVTLSCEQNLNHDAMYWYRQDPGQGLRLIYYSQIVNDFQKGDIAEGYSVSREKKESFPLTVTSAQKNPTAFYLCATSVNQETQYFGPGTRLLVL.